The source of this T cell receptor (beta chain) is a study of T cell repertoires in cytomegalovirus infection. Study-wide context: Through public TCR beta signatures, both CMV infection and matching HLA type were indicated.

TCRdb passed the reads through MiXCR, listing each CDR3 protein once. Among hundreds of thousands of distinct CDR3 sequences listed, roughly 16% were seen once. This clonotype was observed a few times. Its antigen is not identified. Study-wide results and limits: HLA-C-restricted CMV clonotypes gave the most frequent clonotype in two of eight donors.

The germline gives CDR1 SGHDT, CDR2 YYEEEE. The CDR3 loop spans 14 amino acids. The ends were cut back, 0 bases at V and 5 bases at J, with 11 bases in the middle. The rearrangement uses TRBV5-6 and TRBJ2-5; D possibly corresponds to TRBD1 (6 bases). The origin of this receptor is a human donor in good health (CMV status not recorded). Some clones in this sample may be carry-over from other donors' samples. Source material: PBMCs. The CDR3 DNA reads as TGTGCCAGCAGCTTGGCAGGGGCAGAGGAGACCCAGTACTTC. Its protein is CASSLAGAEETQYF.